The text below deals with one T cell receptor beta chain. Cohort 3 donors were reported recovered after two negative PCRs, clearance, or symptom resolution. This record comes from a study of blood T cell repertoires in COVID-19. Study as a whole: The cDNA or gDNA used as material had been derived from T cells, B-cell-depleted T cells, or PBMCs.

V lost 4 bases and J lost 0, with 10 bases in between. The CDR3 extends over 14 amino acids. CDR1 and CDR2 (germline): SGHRS, YFSETQ. TCRdb's copy holds only in-frame clones and misses some; the assay was immunoSEQ multiplex PCR. The sample holds about 180,000 clones, about 84% seen once. The receptor was derived from a woman aged 25-40 years who had recovered from COVID-19. V gene TRBV5-1 combines with J gene TRBJ1-1; D might be TRBD1 (5 bases). The sequencing input was PBMCs or T cells enriched from blood (not recorded which). In DNA, the CDR3 is TGCGCCAGCAGCCCCGGGGGAATGAACACTGAAGCTTTCTTT. This gives the protein CASSPGGMNTEAFF.